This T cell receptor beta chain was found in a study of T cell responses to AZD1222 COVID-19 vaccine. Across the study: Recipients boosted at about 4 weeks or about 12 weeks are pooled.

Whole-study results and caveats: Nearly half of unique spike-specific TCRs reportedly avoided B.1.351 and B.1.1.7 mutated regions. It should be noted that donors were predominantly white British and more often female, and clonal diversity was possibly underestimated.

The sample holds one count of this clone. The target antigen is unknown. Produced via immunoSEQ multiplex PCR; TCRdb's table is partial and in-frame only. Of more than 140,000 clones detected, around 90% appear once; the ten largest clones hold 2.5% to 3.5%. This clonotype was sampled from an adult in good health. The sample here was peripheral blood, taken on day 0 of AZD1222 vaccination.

The CDR3 nucleotides read TGTGCCAGCAGCGTAGGGGCAGGGGGCGTCACTGAAGCTTTCTTT. Translating gives CASSVGAGGVTEAFF. The chain carries TRBV9 and TRBJ1-1; TRBD1 matches at 8 bases. Germline V gives CDR1 SGDLS, CDR2 YYNGEE. Trimming removed 0 bases from V and 4 bases from J; junction bases left unmatched: 5. The CDR3 is 15 amino acids.